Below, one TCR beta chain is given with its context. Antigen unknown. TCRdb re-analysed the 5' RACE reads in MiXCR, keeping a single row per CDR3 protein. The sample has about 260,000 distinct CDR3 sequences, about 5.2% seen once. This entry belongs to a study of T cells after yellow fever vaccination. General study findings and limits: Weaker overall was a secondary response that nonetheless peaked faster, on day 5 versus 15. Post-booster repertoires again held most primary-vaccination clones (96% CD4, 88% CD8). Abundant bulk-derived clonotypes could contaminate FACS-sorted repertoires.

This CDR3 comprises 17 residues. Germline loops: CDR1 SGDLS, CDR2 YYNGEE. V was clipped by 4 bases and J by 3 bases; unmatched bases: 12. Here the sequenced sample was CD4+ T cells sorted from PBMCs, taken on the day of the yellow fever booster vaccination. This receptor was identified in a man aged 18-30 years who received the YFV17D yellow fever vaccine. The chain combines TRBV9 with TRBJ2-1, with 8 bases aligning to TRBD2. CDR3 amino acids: CASSPRVGGGGYNEQFF. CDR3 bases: TGTGCCAGCAGCCCACGGGTCGGGGGGGGAGGCTACAATGAGCAGTTCTTC.